This T cell receptor beta chain was obtained from a study of blood T cell repertoires in COVID-19. Study details: In each case, the material was cDNA or gDNA derived from T cells, B-cell-depleted T cells, or PBMCs.

In the authors' methods: Reference gene primer amplification in the assay estimated nucleated cell counts. Repertoires were generated with immunoSEQ multiplex PCR, while TCRdb's copy carries only in-frame clones and drops some. The D gene and trimming were derived from the DNA, and the V and J assignments and clone size from that table. The repertoire holds 220,000 or so clones, with 89% as singletons. Germline V CDR1 and CDR2: SGDLS, YYNGEE. The CDR3 extends over 15 amino acids. The J segment lost 2 bases and the V segment lost 0 bases, leaving 4 bases of the junction unmatched. The V call is TRBV9, the J call TRBJ2-7; 8 bases line up with TRBD1. Sequenced: peripheral blood. This sequence was found in a man aged 55 to 70 who had recovered from COVID-19. This chain's CDR3 is CASSVGTGSPYEQYF. The CDR3 DNA sequence: TGTGCCAGCAGCGTAGGGACAGGGAGTCCCTACGAGCAGTACTTC. The full variable domain, rest sourced from reference TRBV9 and TRBJ2-7, is DSGVTQTPKHLITATGQRVTLRCSPRSGDLSVYWYQQSLDQGLQFLIQYYNGEERAKGNILERFSAQQFPDLHSELNLSSLELGDSALYFCASSVGTGSPYEQYFGPGTRLTVT.